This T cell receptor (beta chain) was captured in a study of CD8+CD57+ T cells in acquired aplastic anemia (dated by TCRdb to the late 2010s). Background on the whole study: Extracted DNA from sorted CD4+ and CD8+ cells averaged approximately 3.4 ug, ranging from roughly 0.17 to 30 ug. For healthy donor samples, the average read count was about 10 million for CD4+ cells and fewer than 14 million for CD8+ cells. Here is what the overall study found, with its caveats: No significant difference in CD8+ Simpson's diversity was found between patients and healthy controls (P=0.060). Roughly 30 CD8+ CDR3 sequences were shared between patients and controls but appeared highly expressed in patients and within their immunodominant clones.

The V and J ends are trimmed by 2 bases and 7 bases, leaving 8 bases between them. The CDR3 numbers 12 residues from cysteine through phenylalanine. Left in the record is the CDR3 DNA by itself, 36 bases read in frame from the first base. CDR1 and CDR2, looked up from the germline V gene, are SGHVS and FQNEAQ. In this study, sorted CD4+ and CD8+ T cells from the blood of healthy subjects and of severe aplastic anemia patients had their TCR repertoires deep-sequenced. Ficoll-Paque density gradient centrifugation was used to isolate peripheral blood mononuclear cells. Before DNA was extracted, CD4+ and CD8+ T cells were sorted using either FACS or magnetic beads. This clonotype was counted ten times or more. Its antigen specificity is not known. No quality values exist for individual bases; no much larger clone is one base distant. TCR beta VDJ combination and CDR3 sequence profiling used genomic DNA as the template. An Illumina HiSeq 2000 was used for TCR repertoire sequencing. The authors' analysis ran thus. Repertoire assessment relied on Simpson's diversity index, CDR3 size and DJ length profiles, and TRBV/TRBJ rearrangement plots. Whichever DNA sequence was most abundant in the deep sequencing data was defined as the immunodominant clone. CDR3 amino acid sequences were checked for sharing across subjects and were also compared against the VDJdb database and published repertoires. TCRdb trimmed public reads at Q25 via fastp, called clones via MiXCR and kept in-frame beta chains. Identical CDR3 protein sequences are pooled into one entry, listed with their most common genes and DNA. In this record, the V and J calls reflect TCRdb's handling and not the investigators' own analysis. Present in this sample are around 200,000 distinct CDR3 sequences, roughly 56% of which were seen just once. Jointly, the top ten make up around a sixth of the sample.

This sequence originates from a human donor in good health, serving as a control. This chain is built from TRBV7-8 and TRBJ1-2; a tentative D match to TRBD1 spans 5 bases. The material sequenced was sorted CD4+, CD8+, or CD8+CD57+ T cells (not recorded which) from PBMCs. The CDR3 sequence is CASSLMGLGYTF. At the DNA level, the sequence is TGTGCCAGCAGCTTAATGGGACTTGGCTACACCTTC.